Included here is one T cell receptor beta chain sequence, with context. Its antigen specificity is not known. No much larger clonotype is one base removed from it; base qualities were not supplied. Genomic DNA was extracted from sorted cells for sequencing of the TCRbeta CDR3 region. TCRbeta CDR3 regions were sequenced using the immunoSEQ Assay. TCRdb took this table from immuneACCESS and kept in-frame rearrangements with V and J called. Such tables lack part of the clones; where checked against another copy, unresolved V genes explain under half of the gap, and the rest is unexplained. The sample table lists around 140,000 clones, less than 95% of them with a count of one. Of the sample, approximately 1% is held by the ten largest clones. Patients with autoimmune disease history or receiving systemic immunosuppression were excluded from the trial. Peripheral blood for TCR sequencing was collected from all dose cohorts at baseline, on cycle 4 day 1, and on cycle 7 day 1. The samples were taken from a phase I, first-in-human, multicenter, open-label dose-escalation trial of ivuxolimab. Adults with locally advanced or metastatic melanoma, renal cell, hepatocellular, or head and neck squamous cell carcinoma were enrolled in the trial. Before TCR sequencing, CD4+ T cells and CD8+ T cells from peripheral blood were sorted into separate populations.

The source of the sample is a study of OX40 agonist ivuxolimab in advanced cancers. The study in broad terms: Ivuxolimab, which targeted the costimulatory receptor OX40 (CD134), was an agonistic, fully human IgG2 monoclonal antibody. Intravenous ivuxolimab was administered to patients every 2 weeks at six dose levels: 0.01, 0.1, 0.3, 1.5, 3 and 10 mg/kg. Of the approximately 54 patients in dose escalation, about 20 had hepatocellular carcinoma, some 15 had melanoma, 9 had renal cell carcinoma and 9 had head and neck cancer. In the dose-escalation cohort, 82.7% of patients were male, and the mean age was around 60 years, with a range of about 23 to 80. Prior anti-PD-1, anti-PD-L1 or anti-CTLA-4 therapy was permitted, and 30% to 50% of dose-escalation patients had received checkpoint inhibitors. Partial responses occurred in three dose-escalation patients, of whom one had hepatocellular carcinoma and two had cutaneous melanoma. Peripheral TCRbeta sequencing aimed to test whether ivuxolimab altered TCR sequence diversity and caused clonal T-cell expansion. The paper reports the monotherapy dose-escalation portion (N of about 47 patients) of the phase I ivuxolimab trial.

Overall study results and their limits: Low levels of normalized T-cell clonal expansion were also shown by some nonresponding patients. Antigen specificity was not determined for the clonally expanded peripheral T cells. Partial responders in the 0.1-3.0 mg/kg groups had among the lowest normalized peripheral clonal expansion, especially among CD8+ T cells. At doses of 0.1 to 3.0 mg/kg, clonal expansion of both CD4+ and CD8+ T cells in blood was seen between baseline and week 6. After ivuxolimab, expanded clones were on average more numerous among CD8+ T cells than among CD4+ T cells.

Counted from cysteine to phenylalanine, this CDR3 has 16 amino acids. Of all the DNA, just the CDR3 is kept, 48 bases in frame from base 1. Looking up the germline V gene yields CDR1 SGHTA and CDR2 FQGNSA. Germline trimming: 1 base from V, 2 bases from J; junction bases outside gene matches: 5. This clonotype originated in an adult with an advanced solid tumor such as melanoma, head and neck, liver or kidney cancer. The chain was built from TRBV7-2 and TRBJ1-5, with 7 central nucleotides matching TRBD1. The sample in question was CD4+ or CD8+ T cells sorted from blood, obtained in a trial of the OX40 agonist ivuxolimab. The DNA sequence is given as TGTGCCAGCAGCTTAGTCCCCGGGACAGGCAATCAGCCCCAGCATTTT. Its protein reads: CASSLVPGTGNQPQHF.